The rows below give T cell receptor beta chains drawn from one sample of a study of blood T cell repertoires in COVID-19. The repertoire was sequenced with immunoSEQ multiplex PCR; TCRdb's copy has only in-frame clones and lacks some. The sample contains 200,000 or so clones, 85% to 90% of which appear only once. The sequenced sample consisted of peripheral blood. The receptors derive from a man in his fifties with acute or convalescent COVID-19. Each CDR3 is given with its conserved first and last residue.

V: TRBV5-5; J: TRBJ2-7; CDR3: CASSLAVGDRGEYEQYF
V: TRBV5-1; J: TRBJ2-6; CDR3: CASTDPRQSGANVLTF
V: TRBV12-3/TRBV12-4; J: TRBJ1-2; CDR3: CASSLGGPAEHTF
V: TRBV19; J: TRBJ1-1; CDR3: CASSGTLTNTEAFF
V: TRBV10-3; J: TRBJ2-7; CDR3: CAIRGEVAYEQYF
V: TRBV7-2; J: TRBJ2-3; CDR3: CASSSQRGGASDTQYF
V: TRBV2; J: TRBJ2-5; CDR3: CASSPPGGETQYF
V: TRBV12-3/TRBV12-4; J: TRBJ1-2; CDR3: CASSTGVGYTF
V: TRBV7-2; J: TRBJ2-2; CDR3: CASSPNPGTGELFF
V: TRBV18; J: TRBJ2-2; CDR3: CASSPRQGLGELFF
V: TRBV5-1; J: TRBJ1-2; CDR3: CASLAQPGANYGYTF
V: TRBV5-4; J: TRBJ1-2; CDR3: CASSSGQGQKIGTF
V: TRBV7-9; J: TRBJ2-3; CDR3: CASSLLGEIPGDTQYF
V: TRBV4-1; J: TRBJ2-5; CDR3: CASSHWGREGGETQYF
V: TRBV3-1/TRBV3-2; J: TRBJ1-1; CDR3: CASSRLRDSNTEAFF
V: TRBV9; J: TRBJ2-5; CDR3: CASSVGTATSETQYF
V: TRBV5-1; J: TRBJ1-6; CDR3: CASSQDRGNSPLHF
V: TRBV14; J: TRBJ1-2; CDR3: CASSQGARQWYGYTF
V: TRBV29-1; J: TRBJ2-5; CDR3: CSVEGAGAGETQYF
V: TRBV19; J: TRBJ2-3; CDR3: CASSLPDRASTDTQYF
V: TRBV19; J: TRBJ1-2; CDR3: CASREQGGGYGYTF
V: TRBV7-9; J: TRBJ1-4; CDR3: CASSLAGTGGNEKLFF
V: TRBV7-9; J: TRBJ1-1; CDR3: CASRRGTGGRDEAFF
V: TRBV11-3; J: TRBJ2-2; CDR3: CASSLRGTGELFF
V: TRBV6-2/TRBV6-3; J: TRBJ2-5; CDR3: CASSYVGGRQETQYF
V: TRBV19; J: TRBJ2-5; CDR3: CASSRQGRETQYF
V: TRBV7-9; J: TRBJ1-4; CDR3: CAIPRAGRDEKLFF
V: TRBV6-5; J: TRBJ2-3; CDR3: CAGAGGHTDTQYF
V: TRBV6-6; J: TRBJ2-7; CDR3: CASKLAGTYEQYF
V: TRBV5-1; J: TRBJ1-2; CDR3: CASSPGTELYGYTF
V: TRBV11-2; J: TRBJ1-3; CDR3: CASSFTRGRDTIYF
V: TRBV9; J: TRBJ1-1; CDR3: CASSVGITPASGTEAFF
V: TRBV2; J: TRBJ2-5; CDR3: CASSDDRGRVETQYF
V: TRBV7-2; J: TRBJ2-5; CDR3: CASSLGGGARETQYF
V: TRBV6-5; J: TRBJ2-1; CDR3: CASVKSGINNEQFF
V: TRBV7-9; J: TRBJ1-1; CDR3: CASSRAGVGTEAFF
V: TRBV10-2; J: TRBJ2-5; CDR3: CASSGPDRGQETQYF
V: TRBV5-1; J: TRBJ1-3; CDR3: CASSSGMAPGNTIYF
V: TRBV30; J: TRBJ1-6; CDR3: CAWSHTGRGSPLHF
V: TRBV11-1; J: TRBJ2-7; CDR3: CASSHVGDRASYEQYF
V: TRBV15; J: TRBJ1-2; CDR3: CATSSPRVMVHGYTF
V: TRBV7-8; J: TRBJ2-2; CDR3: CASTLMTDFNTGELFF
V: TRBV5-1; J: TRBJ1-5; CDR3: CASKYEKTGENQPQHF
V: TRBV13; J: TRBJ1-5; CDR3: CASSLGHVAGRGNQPQHF
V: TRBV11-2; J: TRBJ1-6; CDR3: CASSLPNRGSSGSPLHF
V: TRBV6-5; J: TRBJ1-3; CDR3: CASSSGTASGNTIYF
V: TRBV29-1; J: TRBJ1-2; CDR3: CSVERQGPNGYTF
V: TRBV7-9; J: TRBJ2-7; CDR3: CASSRGGTGNLYEQYF
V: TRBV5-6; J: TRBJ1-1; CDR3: CASSFPPGTHTEAFF
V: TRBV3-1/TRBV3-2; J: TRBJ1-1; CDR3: CASSLGGVPNTEAFF